This T cell receptor (beta chain) comes out of a study of shared clonotypes between healthy human individuals. Study observations and caveats: Relative to their counterparts shared across all four donors, non-shared clonotypes exhibited diminished generation probabilities.

Sequencing used immunoSEQ multiplex PCR; TCRdb keeps in-frame clones, though not all of them. The sample includes 2 million to 2.5 million clones, 85% to 95% of them seen just once. In regard to this clone: Its matching antigen is unknown.

This receptor was obtained from a man aged 18-30 years in good health. The sample taken for sequencing was naive CD4+ T cells sorted from blood. Sample subset: CD45RA+ positively selected.

Written as DNA, the CDR3 is TGTGCCACGGCCCGAGGAAGCAATCAGCCCCAGCATTTT. Its translation is CATARGSNQPQHF. J is TRBJ1-5 and V is TRBV6-5, with D unresolved. Trimming shortened V by 10 bases and J by 1 base, and 11 bases separated the two germline ends. Germline CDR1 MNHEY, CDR2 SVGAGI. This CDR3 spans 13 amino acids.